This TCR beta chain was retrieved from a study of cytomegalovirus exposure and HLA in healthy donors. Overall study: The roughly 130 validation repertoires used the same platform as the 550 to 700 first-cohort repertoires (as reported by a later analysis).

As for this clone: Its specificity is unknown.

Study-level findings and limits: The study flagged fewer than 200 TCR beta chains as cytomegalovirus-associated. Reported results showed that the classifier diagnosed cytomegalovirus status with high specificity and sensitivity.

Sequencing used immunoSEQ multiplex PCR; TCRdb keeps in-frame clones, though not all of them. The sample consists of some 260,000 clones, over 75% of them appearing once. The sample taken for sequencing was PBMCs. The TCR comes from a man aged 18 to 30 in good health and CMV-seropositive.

Written as DNA, the CDR3 is TGTGCCAGCTCACCCTATAAGCCAAGATTAAAAGGGAATAATGAAAAACTGTTTTTT. Encoded protein: CASSPYKPRLKGNNEKLFF. This rearrangement joins TRBV18 to TRBJ1-4; D remains ambiguous. Trimming stripped 3 bases from V and 4 bases from J, with 24 bases between. CDR3 length equals 19 residues. Germline assignment: CDR1 KGHSH and CDR2 LQKENI.